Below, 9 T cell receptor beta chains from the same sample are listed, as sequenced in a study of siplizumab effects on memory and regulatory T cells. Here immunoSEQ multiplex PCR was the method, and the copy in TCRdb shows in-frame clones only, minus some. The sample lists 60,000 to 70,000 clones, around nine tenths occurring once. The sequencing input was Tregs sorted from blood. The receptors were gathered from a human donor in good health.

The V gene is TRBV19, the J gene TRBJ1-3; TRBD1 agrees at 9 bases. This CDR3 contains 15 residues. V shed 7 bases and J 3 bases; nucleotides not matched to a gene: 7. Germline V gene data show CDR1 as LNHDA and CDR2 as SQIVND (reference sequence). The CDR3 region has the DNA TGTGCCAGTACTACAGGGGGCTTAGGTGGAAACACCATATATTTT. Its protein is CASTTGGLGGNTIYF.

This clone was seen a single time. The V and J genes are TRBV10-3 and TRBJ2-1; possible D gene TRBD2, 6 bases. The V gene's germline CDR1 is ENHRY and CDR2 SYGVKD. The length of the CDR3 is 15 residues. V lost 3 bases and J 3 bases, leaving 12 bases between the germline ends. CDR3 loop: CAISEGQGGYNEQFF. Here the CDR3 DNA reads TGTGCCATCAGTGAAGGCCAGGGAGGCTACAATGAGCAGTTCTTC.

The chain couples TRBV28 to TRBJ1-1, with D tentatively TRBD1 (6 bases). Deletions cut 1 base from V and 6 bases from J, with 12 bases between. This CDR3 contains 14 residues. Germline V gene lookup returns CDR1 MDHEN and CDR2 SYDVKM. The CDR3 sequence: CASSLLREGAEAFF. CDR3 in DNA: TGTGCCAGCAGTTTATTAAGGGAGGGGGCTGAAGCTTTCTTT.

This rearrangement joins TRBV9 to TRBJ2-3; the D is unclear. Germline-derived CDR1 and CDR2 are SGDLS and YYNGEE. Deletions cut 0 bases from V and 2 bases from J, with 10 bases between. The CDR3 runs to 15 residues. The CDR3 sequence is CASSVGVSFTDTQYF. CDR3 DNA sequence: TGTGCCAGCAGCGTAGGGGTCTCTTTCACAGATACGCAGTATTTT.

The CDR3 is CASSPRRGSSYEQYF. DNA of the CDR3: TGTGCCAGCAGCCCAAGAAGGGGGAGCTCCTACGAGCAGTACTTC. V gene TRBV9 combines with J gene TRBJ2-7; weak D call: TRBD1 (6 bases). V lost 4 bases, J lost 0 bases, and 14 bases lay in between. The CDR3 covers 15 residues. Per germline, CDR1 SGDLS and CDR2 YYNGEE.

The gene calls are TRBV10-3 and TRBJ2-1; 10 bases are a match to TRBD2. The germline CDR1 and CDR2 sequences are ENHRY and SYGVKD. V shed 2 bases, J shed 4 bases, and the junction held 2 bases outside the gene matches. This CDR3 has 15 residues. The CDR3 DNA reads TGTGCCATCAGTGAGCCTAGCGGGAGTTACAATGAGCAGTTCTTC. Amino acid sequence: CAISEPSGSYNEQFF.

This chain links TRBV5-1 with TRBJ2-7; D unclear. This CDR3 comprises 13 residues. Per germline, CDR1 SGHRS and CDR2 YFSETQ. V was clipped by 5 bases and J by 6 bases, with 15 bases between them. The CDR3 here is CASRADGRREQYF. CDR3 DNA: TGCGCCAGCAGGGCGGACGGTCGGCGCGAGCAGTACTTC. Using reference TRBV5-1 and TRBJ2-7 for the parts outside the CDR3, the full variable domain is KAGVTQTPRYLIKTRGQQVTLSCSPISGHRSVSWYQQTPGQGLQFLFEYFSETQRNKGNFPGRFSGRQFSNSRSEMNVSTLELGDSALYLCASRADGRREQYFGPGTRLTVT.

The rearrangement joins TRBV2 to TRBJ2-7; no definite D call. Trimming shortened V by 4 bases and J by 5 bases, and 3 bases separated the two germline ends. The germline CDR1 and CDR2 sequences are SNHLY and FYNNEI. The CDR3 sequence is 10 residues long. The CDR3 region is CASSGNEQYF. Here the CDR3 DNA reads TGTGCCAGCAGTGGGAACGAGCAGTACTTC.

CDR3 DNA sequence: TGTGCCAGCTCACCGTTTCTCCGGACCCCCGAGGGAGAGCAGTACTTC. It encodes CASSPFLRTPEGEQYF. V gene TRBV18 combines with J gene TRBJ2-7; TRBD2 might be the D (5 bases). V was trimmed by 3 bases and J by 7 bases, leaving 22 bases between them. This CDR3 is built from 16 residues. CDR1 is KGHSH, CDR2 LQKENI, per germline.